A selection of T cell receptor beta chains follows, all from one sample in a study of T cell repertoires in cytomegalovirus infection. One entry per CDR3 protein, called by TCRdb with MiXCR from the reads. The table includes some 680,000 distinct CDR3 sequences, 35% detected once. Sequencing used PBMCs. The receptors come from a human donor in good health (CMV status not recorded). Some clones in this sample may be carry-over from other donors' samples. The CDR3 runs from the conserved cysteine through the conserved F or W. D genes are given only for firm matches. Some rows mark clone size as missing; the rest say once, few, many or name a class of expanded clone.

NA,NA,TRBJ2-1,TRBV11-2,TGTGCCAGCAGCTTAGATGACGGACCGCAGTGGTGGCAGTTCTTC,CASSLDDGPQWWQFF
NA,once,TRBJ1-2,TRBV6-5,TGTGCCAGCTGGAGGGGCGCCAGCTATGGCTACACCTTC,CASWRGASYGYTF
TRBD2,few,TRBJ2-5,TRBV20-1,TGCAGTGCTAGAGCCCCCGGTCGAGCGGGAGGGCCCGGCGGGCAAGAGACCCAGTACTTC,CSARAPGRAGGPGGQETQYF
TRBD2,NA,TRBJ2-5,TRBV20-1,TGCAGTGCCCCGGGGGGGGGGTTTGGAGAGACCCAGTACTTC,CSAPGGGFGETQYF
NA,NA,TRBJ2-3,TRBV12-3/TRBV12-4,TGTGCCAGCAGTTTAAGCAGGGGTCGGGGTTCAGATACGCAGTATTTT,CASSLSRGRGSDTQYF
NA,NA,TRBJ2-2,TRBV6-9,TGTGCCAGCCTCACAGGGGGAGGGACCGGGGAGCTGTTTTTT,CASLTGGGTGELFF
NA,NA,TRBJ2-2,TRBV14,TGTGCCAGCAGCCAAGACACCGTGGCAGGGAGGACCGGGGAGCTGTTTTTT,CASSQDTVAGRTGELFF
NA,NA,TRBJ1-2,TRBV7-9,TGTGCCAGAAGCGCACCCCCTGGGGGAGCGTATGGCTACACCTTC,CARSAPPGGAYGYTF
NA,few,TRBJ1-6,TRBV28,TGTGCCAGCGGGGACATCCGAAGCTCCTATAATTCACCCCTCCACTTT,CASGDIRSSYNSPLHF
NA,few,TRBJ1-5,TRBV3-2,TGTGCCAGCAGCAAAGGGGGGGGCTCCAATCAGCCCCAGCATTTT,CASSKGGGSNQPQHF
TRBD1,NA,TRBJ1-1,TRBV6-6,TGTGCCAGCAGTAGAGGGGCAGGGGGGACTGAAGCTTTCTTT,CASSRGAGGTEAFF
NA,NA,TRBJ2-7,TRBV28,TGTGCCAGCAGACCGAGGACAGACCTTCCTTCGTGGGAGCAGTACTTC,CASRPRTDLPSWEQYF
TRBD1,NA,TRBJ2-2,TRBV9,TGTGCCAGCAGTCGACAGGGGACAGGGGTGGCCGGGGAGCTGTTTTTT,CASSRQGTGVAGELFF
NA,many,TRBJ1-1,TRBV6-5,TGTGCCAGCAGTTACGGGGAAATGAACACTGAAGCTTTCTTT,CASSYGEMNTEAFF
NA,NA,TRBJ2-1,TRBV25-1,TGTGCCAGCAGTGATTTATATTCCGGGCAGTTCTTC,CASSDLYSGQFF
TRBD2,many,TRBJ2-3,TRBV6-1,TGTGCCAGCAGACCTAGCGGGGTCCCAGATACGCAGTATTTT,CASRPSGVPDTQYF
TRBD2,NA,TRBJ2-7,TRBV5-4,TGTGCCAGCAGCCCCGCTGGGCTAGCGGGAGCCTCCTACGAGCAGTACTTC,CASSPAGLAGASYEQYF
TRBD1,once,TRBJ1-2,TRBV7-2,TGTGCCAGCAGCAAAAGGGACAGGGGCAACTATGGCTCCACCTTC,CASSKRDRGNYGSTF
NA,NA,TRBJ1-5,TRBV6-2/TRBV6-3,TGTGCCACCGCGGATCCGGGTCCCTCTCGGCCCCAGCATTTT,CATADPGPSRPQHF
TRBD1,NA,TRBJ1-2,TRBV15,TGTGCCACCAGCAGAGATGGGCAGGGGGCTAGTGGCTACACCTTC,CATSRDGQGASGYTF
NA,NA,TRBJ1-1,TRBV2,TGTGCCAGCAGTGAGCCAGGAGGGGAGGAGAGCACTGAAGCTTTCTTT,CASSEPGGEESTEAFF
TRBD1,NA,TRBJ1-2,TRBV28,TGTGCCAGCAGGGAGGGACAGCCTAACTATGGCTACAACTTC,CASREGQPNYGYNF
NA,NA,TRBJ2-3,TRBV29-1,TGCAGCGTTGAAATCAGGAGTGGGCCCACAGATACGCAGTATTTT,CSVEIRSGPTDTQYF
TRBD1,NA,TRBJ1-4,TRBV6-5,TGTGCCAGCAGTTCGAGGGACAGGGATAATGAAAAACTGTTTTTT,CASSSRDRDNEKLFF
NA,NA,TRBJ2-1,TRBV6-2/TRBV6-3,TGTGCCAGCAGTTACGCGGGAAATGAGCAGTTCTTC,CASSYAGNEQFF
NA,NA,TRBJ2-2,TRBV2,TGTGCCAGCAGTGAATTAAGAAATCCCGGGGAGCTGTTTTTT,CASSELRNPGELFF